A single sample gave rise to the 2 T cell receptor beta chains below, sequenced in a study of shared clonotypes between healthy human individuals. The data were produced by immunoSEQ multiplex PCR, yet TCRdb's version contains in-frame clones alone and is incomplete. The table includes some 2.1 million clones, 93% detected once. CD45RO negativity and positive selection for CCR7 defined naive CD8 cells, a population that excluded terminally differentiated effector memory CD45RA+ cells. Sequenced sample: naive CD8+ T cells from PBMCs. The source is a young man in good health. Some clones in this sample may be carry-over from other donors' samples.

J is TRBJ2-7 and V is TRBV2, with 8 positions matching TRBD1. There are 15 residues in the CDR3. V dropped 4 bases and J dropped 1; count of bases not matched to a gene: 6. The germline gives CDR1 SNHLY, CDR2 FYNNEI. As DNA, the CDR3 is TGTGCCAGCAGTGTAGGGGACAGGCGTTCCTACGAGCAGTACTTC. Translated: CASSVGDRRSYEQYF. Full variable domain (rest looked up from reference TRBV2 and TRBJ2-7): EPEVTQTPSHQVTQMGQEVILRCVPISNHLYFYWYRQILGQKVEFLVSFYNNEISEKSEIFDDQFSVERPDGSNFTLKIRSTKLEDSAMYFCASSVGDRRSYEQYFGPGTRLTVT.

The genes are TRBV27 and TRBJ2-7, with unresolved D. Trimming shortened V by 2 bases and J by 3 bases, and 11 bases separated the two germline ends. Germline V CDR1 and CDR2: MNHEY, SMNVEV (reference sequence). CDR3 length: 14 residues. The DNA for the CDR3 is TGTGCCAGCAGTTTAAAGTCTACTGTCTACGAGCAGTACTTC. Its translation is CASSLKSTVYEQYF.